Following are 23 T cell receptor beta chains from one sample sequenced in a study of blood T cell repertoires in COVID-19. Assay: immunoSEQ multiplex PCR; the TCRdb copy retains only in-frame clones and omits some. The sample lists some 340,000 clones, approximately 87% occurring once. The specimen sequenced was PBMCs or T cells enriched from blood (not recorded which). The receptors stem from a woman aged 30 to 39 who had recovered from COVID-19.

This clone was seen a handful of times. V is TRBV4-1 and J is TRBJ1-4; D is perhaps TRBD1 (6 bases). V was cut by 3 bases and J by 3 bases, with 14 bases left in between. The germline gives CDR1 MGHRA, CDR2 YSYEKL. The CDR3 consists of 16 residues. This CDR3 is CASSQDSGEANEKLFF. DNA for the CDR3: TGCGCCAGCAGCCAGGATTCAGGGGAAGCTAATGAAAAACTGTTTTTT.

The CDR3 nucleotides are TGTGCCAGCATTCCGGATCAGCCCCAGCATTTT. Amino acid sequence: CASIPDQPQHF. The chain combines TRBV27 with TRBJ1-5; D is ambiguous. Germline CDR1 and CDR2: MNHEY and SMNVEV (reference sequence). V lost 7 bases, J lost 5 bases, and 6 bases lay in between. CDR3 size: 11 residues.

This sequence joins TRBV4-1 and TRBJ2-4; perhaps TRBD1 as D (6 bases). The CDR3 has 16 amino acids. CDR1 is MGHRA, CDR2 YSYEKL, per germline. With 1 base removed from V and 5 bases from J, the gap between germline ends came to 15 bases. For the CDR3, the DNA is TGCGCCAGCAGCCAAGGGGCGGCAGGGGCTCAAAACATTCAGTACTTC. Its protein product is CASSQGAAGAQNIQYF.

For the CDR3, the DNA is TGTGCCAGCAGTTACCGCGGGTTACTCTACGAGCAGTACTTC. It specifies CASSYRGLLYEQYF. The V and J genes are TRBV6-5 and TRBJ2-7, with D maybe TRBD2 (5 bases). V was shortened by 2 bases and J by 3 bases, with 11 bases between the two germline ends. This CDR3 has 14 amino acids. Germline V gives CDR1 MNHEY, CDR2 SVGAGI.

The rearrangement links TRBV11-2 to TRBJ2-7; D perhaps matches TRBD1 (6 bases). Germline CDR1 reads SGHAT; CDR2 reads FQNNGV. The CDR3 totals 11 residues. V was trimmed by 4 bases and J by 12 bases, leaving 13 bases between them. The chain's CDR3 is CASSSGRDTYF. The CDR3 nucleotides read TGTGCCAGCAGCTCCGGTAGGGACACGTACTTC.

The CDR3 sequence is CAIRTSGRNEQFF. CDR3 in DNA: TGTGCCATTCGGACTAGCGGACGCAATGAGCAGTTCTTC. The rearrangement uses TRBV12-3 or TRBV12-4 and TRBJ2-1; 10 nucleotides agree with TRBD2. This CDR3 is 13 amino acids long. The V gene end was trimmed by 10 bases and the J gene end by 6 bases; junction bases not matched to a gene: 6.

This chain uses TRBV7-6 with TRBJ1-1; D possibly corresponds to TRBD1 (5 bases). Germline V gene lookup returns CDR1 SGHVS and CDR2 FNYEAQ. The CDR3 contains 16 residues. With 2 bases removed from V and 2 bases from J, the gap between germline ends came to 15 bases. The CDR3 spells CASSLIFGGGNTEAFF. DNA of the CDR3: TGTGCCAGCAGCTTAATCTTCGGGGGAGGTAACACTGAAGCTTTCTTT.

This clone was picked up many times. This chain links TRBV12-3 or TRBV12-4 with TRBJ1-6; 8 nucleotides match TRBD1. CDR3 length: 13 residues. Unmatched junction bases numbered 4, after V lost 8 bases and J lost 7 bases. The CDR3 is CASARDRNSPLHF. CDR3 DNA: TGTGCCAGCGCCCGGGACAGGAATTCACCCCTCCACTTT.

The rearrangement uses TRBV5-1 and TRBJ2-2; TRBD2 agrees at 14 bases. The trim removed 3 bases at V and 5 bases at J, leaving 6 bases unmatched. This CDR3 contains 17 residues. In germline, CDR1 is SGHRS, CDR2 YFSETQ. In DNA form, the CDR3 reads TGCGCCAGCAGCTCCACATGGACTAGCGGGGGGACCGGGGAGCTGTTTTTT. It encodes CASSSTWTSGGTGELFF.

This rearrangement joins TRBV10-3 to TRBJ1-5; D unclear. Germline CDR1 is ENHRY and CDR2 is SYGVKD. This CDR3 comprises 15 residues. Trimming cost V 4 bases and J 5 bases, with 15 bases left between them. The CDR3 coding sequence is TGTGCCATCAGTGCCGAGAGATTAGATTATCAGCCCCAGCATTTT. Encoded protein: CAISAERLDYQPQHF.

The chain is built from TRBV7-9 and TRBJ1-4, with D possibly matching TRBD1 (5 bases). CDR3 length: 14 amino acids. V lost 5 bases and J 0 bases, leaving 7 bases between the germline ends. From germline, CDR1 is SEHNR and CDR2 FQNEAQ (reference sequence). In DNA, the CDR3 is TGTGCCAGCAGCATCAGGGCAACTAATGAAAAACTGTTTTTT. It is translated as CASSIRATNEKLFF.

This clone was seen a single time. The chain couples TRBV3-1 (or the pseudogene TRBV3-2) to TRBJ2-3; 9 bases fit TRBD1. Trimming cost V 1 base and J 6 bases; bases outside gene matches: 11. This CDR3 is built from 17 residues. Germline values: CDR1 LGHDT, CDR2 YNNKEL (reference sequence). CDR3: CASSQAISGQGADTQYF. The DNA for the CDR3 is TGTGCCAGCAGCCAAGCCATTTCGGGACAGGGTGCCGATACGCAGTATTTT.

This chain joins TRBV28 and TRBJ1-5, with 7 bases that match TRBD1. This CDR3 region has 15 residues. Germline CDR1 MDHEN, CDR2 SYDVKM. J gave up 2 bases and V 10 bases, and 11 bases lay outside the gene matches. The CDR3 nucleotides read TGTGCCACCAACCTTATAACAGGGGGCAATCAGCCCCAGCATTTT. Encoded protein: CATNLITGGNQPQHF.

This rearrangement joins TRBV2 to TRBJ1-5; unclear D gene. The V end was cut by 2 bases, the J end by 4 bases, with 6 bases between. The CDR3 extends over 13 amino acids. Germline CDR1 reads SNHLY; CDR2 reads FYNNEI. The CDR3 region has the DNA TGTGCCAGCAGTGAAACCAGGAATCAGCCCCAGCATTTT. It codes for CASSETRNQPQHF.

The rearrangement joins TRBV29-1 to TRBJ2-3; no firm D call. Looked up from germline, CDR1 is SQVTM and CDR2 is ANQGSEA. The CDR3 totals 17 residues. Deletions cut 7 bases from V and 4 bases from J, with 27 bases between. The CDR3 DNA reads as TGCAGCGCCTCGTCTCCCTATATGCCGATCCCCCCAGATACGCAGTATTTT. This encodes CSASSPYMPIPPDTQYF.

This clone was detected ten times or more. The chain is built from TRBV5-1 and TRBJ1-2; 7 bases are a match to TRBD1. The CDR3 runs to 15 residues. V lost 4 bases, J lost 3 bases, and 9 bases stayed unmatched. Germline loops: CDR1 SGHRS, CDR2 YFSETQ. This CDR3 is CASSPLTGRDYGYTF. The DNA for the CDR3 is TGCGCCAGCAGCCCTTTGACAGGGCGGGACTATGGCTACACCTTC.

This clone showed up just a few times. V and J are TRBV5-6 and TRBJ1-5, with 12 positions matching TRBD1. V trimming: 4 bases; J trimming: 7 bases; junction bases outside the gene matches: 9. The CDR3 has 16 amino acids. Germline assignment: CDR1 SGHDT and CDR2 YYEEEE. The CDR3 region has the DNA TGTGCCAGCAGCCGCACCGGGACAGGGGGCCGGCAGCCCCAGCATTTT. Translating it yields CASSRTGTGGRQPQHF.

This chain joins TRBV10-3 and TRBJ1-1; D is possibly TRBD1 (5 bases). The CDR3 is 15 residues long. Deletions cut 4 bases from V and 1 base from J, with 13 bases between. Germline CDR1 reads ENHRY; CDR2 reads SYGVKD. CDR3 sequence (DNA): TGTGCCATCAGTGGTTCCCTGGGGGGGAACACTGAAGCTTTCTTT. It translates to CAISGSLGGNTEAFF.

In DNA, the CDR3 is TGTGCCAGCAGCTTGGGAGGCTATAGCAATCAGCCCCAGCATTTT. Protein: CASSLGGYSNQPQHF. This chain connects TRBV7-8 to TRBJ1-5, with D unclear. This CDR3 region has 15 residues. The V and J ends lost 3 bases and 0 bases respectively, with 9 bases between them. The germline V gene encodes CDR1 SGHVS and CDR2 FQNEAQ.

The rearrangement links TRBV12-3 or TRBV12-4 to TRBJ1-2; tentative D call: TRBD1 (5 bases). Between the trimmed V and J ends, which lost 8 bases and 5 bases, there was a span of 15 bases. CDR3 length: 13 residues. CDR3 protein: CASLLDGGYGYTF. DNA for the CDR3: TGTGCCAGCCTTTTGGACGGGGGTTATGGCTACACCTTC.

The V call is TRBV7-2, the J call TRBJ1-1; 7 nucleotides agree with TRBD1. The CDR3 length is 15 residues. V was pared by 1 base and J by 2 bases, with 4 bases of the junction left unmatched. Germline CDR1 and CDR2: SGHTA and FQGNSA. CDR3 in amino acids: CASSLDGTVNTEAFF. CDR3 bases: TGTGCCAGCAGCTTAGACGGGACAGTTAACACTGAAGCTTTCTTT.

This clone was recorded a few times. This chain connects TRBV6-5 to TRBJ1-2; 12 bases align to TRBD1. V lost 7 bases to trimming and J lost 6 bases; unmatched junction nucleotides: 6. The CDR3 is 14 amino acids. CDR1 MNHEY and CDR2 SVGAGI come from the germline V gene. Here the CDR3 DNA reads TGTGCCAGCAATTCCGGGACAGGGGGCGATGGCTACACCTTC. Protein: CASNSGTGGDGYTF.

The V gene is TRBV2, the J gene TRBJ1-5, with a possible D match to TRBD1 (6 bases). Trimming took off 6 bases at V and 3 bases at J, with 9 bases between the two ends. This CDR3 has 13 amino acids. Germline CDR1 SNHLY, CDR2 FYNNEI. CDR3 in DNA: TGTGCCAGCAGCTGGGACAACAATCAGCCCCAGCATTTT. It encodes CASSWDNNQPQHF.